These 28 T cell receptor beta chains came from one sample sequenced in a study of T cell changes during pregnancy in multiple sclerosis. The data were produced by immunoSEQ multiplex PCR, yet TCRdb's version contains in-frame clones alone and is incomplete. This sample yields about 80,000 clones, of which about 92% are seen a single time; approximately 2.5% belongs to the top ten. The sample in question was peripheral blood, obtained before pregnancy. Receptors originate from a female donor with multiple sclerosis, enrolled in a pregnancy study.

The chain recombines TRBV7-6 with TRBJ2-7; TRBD1 matches at 7 bases. Germline CDR1 is SGHVS and CDR2 is FNYEAQ. The trim removed 6 bases at V and 5 bases at J, leaving 10 bases unmatched. This CDR3 has 14 amino acids. The CDR3 DNA follows: TGTGCCAGCAGTCAAACAGGGGCCAGGGACGAGCAGTACTTC. This gives the protein CASSQTGARDEQYF.

The CDR3 sequence: CASSETDAGGHYGYTF. CDR3 bases: TGTGCCAGCAGTGAGACCGACGCCGGTGGGCACTATGGCTACACCTTC. The chain couples TRBV6-1 to TRBJ1-2; D uncertain. Looked up from germline, CDR1 is MNHNS and CDR2 is SASEGT. Trimming took off 3 bases at V and 3 bases at J, with 17 bases between the two ends. This CDR3 region has 16 residues.

The chain combines TRBV5-5 with TRBJ2-7; TRBD1 matches at 8 bases. Germline values: CDR1 SGHKS, CDR2 YYEKEE (reference sequence). Trimming removed 3 bases from V and 2 bases from J; junction bases left unmatched: 4. This CDR3 is 14 amino acids long. In DNA form, the CDR3 reads TGTGCCAGCAGCTCGGGGACAGGCCCCTACGAGCAGTACTTC. This codes for CASSSGTGPYEQYF.

The chain links TRBV5-4 to TRBJ2-3, with a tentative D call TRBD1 (5 bases). V lost 6 bases and J 2 bases, leaving 10 bases between the germline ends. Per germline, CDR1 SGHNT and CDR2 YYREEE (reference sequence). The CDR3 contains 13 residues. The CDR3 reads CASTDRTTDTQYF. The CDR3 DNA reads as TGTGCCAGCACCGACAGAACCACAGATACGCAGTATTTT.

This sequence joins TRBV27 and TRBJ2-1, with D maybe TRBD1 (5 bases). Germline-derived CDR1 and CDR2 are MNHEY and SMNVEV (reference sequence). The CDR3 is made up of 14 amino acids. V lost 2 bases and J 1 base, leaving 6 bases between the germline ends. CDR3 DNA: TGTGCCAGCAGTTTACAGGGTTCCTACAATGAGCAGTTCTTC. Translation: CASSLQGSYNEQFF.

CDR3 protein: CASSEFWTSQETQYF. CDR3 sequence (DNA): TGTGCCAGCAGTGAGTTTTGGACTAGTCAAGAGACCCAGTACTTC. The chain joins TRBV2 to TRBJ2-5; 7 bases line up with TRBD2. The CDR3 has 15 residues. Trimming removed 3 bases from V and 2 bases from J; junction bases left unmatched: 6. The germline CDR1 and CDR2 sequences are SNHLY and FYNNEI.

CDR3 DNA: TGTGCCAGCAGTTCCTTAGACAGGCTAAACTCATACGAGCAGTACTTC. Translating gives CASSSLDRLNSYEQYF. The chain combines TRBV4-2 with TRBJ2-7; D is possibly TRBD1 (6 bases). This CDR3 is built from 16 residues. Germline V CDR1 and CDR2: LGHNA, YNFKEQ. Trimming removed 6 bases at V and 4 bases at J, with 22 bases between.

J is TRBJ2-3 and V is TRBV28; D call uncertain. Germline loops: CDR1 MDHEN, CDR2 SYDVKM. Between the trimmed V and J ends, which lost 6 bases and 0 bases, there was a span of 19 bases. This CDR3 is built from 17 residues. CDR3 bases: TGTGCCAGCAGCCCCGAATCCGCCTCGACTAGCACAGATACGCAGTATTTT. It encodes CASSPESASTSTDTQYF.

This sequence joins TRBV12-5 and TRBJ1-2, with TRBD1 matching over 7 bases. The CDR3 runs 13 residues. Trimming cost V 3 bases and J 4 bases; bases outside gene matches: 2. Germline V gene data show CDR1 as LGHNT and CDR2 as FRNRAP. DNA of the CDR3: TGTGCTAGTGGTTTAACAGGGGTCTATGGCTACACCTTC. Translation: CASGLTGVYGYTF.

CDR3 nucleotides: TGTGCCAGCAGCGTATGGGGACTAGCGGGAGACGAGCAGTACTTC. It translates to CASSVWGLAGDEQYF. The chain is built from TRBV9 and TRBJ2-7; 14 bases fit TRBD2. Germline loops: CDR1 SGDLS, CDR2 YYNGEE. This CDR3 has 15 amino acids. The V segment lost 1 base and the J segment 5 bases; nucleotides outside the gene matches: 2.

The rearrangement links TRBV2 to TRBJ2-3, with 9 bases lining up with TRBD2. Germline-derived CDR1 and CDR2 are SNHLY and FYNNEI. The trim removed 9 bases at V and 4 bases at J, leaving 14 bases unmatched. This CDR3 contains 16 residues. CDR3 residues: CARSSPGLALSDTQYF. CDR3 in DNA: TGTGCCAGAAGTTCTCCGGGACTAGCTTTGTCAGATACGCAGTATTTT.

The chain recombines TRBV9 with TRBJ2-7; possibly TRBD1 for D (5 bases). The CDR3 length is 14 residues. Per germline, CDR1 SGDLS and CDR2 YYNGEE. The V gene lost 0 bases and the J gene lost 5 bases, with 12 bases spanning the gap. The chain's CDR3 is CASSVVSGANEQYF. The CDR3, as DNA: TGTGCCAGCAGCGTAGTATCTGGGGCAAACGAGCAGTACTTC. Together with reference TRBV9 and TRBJ2-7, the CDR3 gives the full variable domain: DSGVTQTPKHLITATGQRVTLRCSPRSGDLSVYWYQQSLDQGLQFLIQYYNGEERAKGNILERFSAQQFPDLHSELNLSSLELGDSALYFCASSVVSGANEQYFGPGTRLTVT.

This chain links TRBV7-3 with TRBJ2-3, with D perhaps matching TRBD1 (6 bases). Looked up from germline, CDR1 is SGHTA and CDR2 is FQGTGA. The V end was cut by 4 bases, the J end by 4 bases, with 15 bases between. The CDR3 consists of 15 residues. The CDR3 spells CASSSTGSRADTQYF. The CDR3 DNA reads TGTGCCAGCAGCTCTACAGGGTCAAGGGCAGATACGCAGTATTTT.

The chain combines TRBV5-1 with TRBJ2-1; 8 nucleotides match TRBD2. Unmatched junction bases numbered 3, after V lost 0 bases and J lost 7 bases. This CDR3 contains 14 residues. From germline, CDR1 is SGHRS and CDR2 YFSETQ. As DNA, the CDR3 is TGCGCCAGCAGCTTGGCGGGGGGGCGGAATGAGCAGTTCTTC. Residues: CASSLAGGRNEQFF.

The chain carries TRBV28 and TRBJ2-5, with 12 bases aligning to TRBD2. The CDR3 length is 16 residues. With V trimmed by 5 bases and J by 4 bases, 8 bases remained unmatched. Germline V gives CDR1 MDHEN, CDR2 SYDVKM. CDR3 bases: TGTGCCAGCAGTGGCTCTAGCGGGAGGGCCCTAGAGACCCAGTACTTC. Translating gives CASSGSSGRALETQYF.

The chain has TRBV28 and TRBJ2-7, with 15 nucleotides matching TRBD2. This CDR3 contains 15 residues. The germline V gene has CDR1 MDHEN and CDR2 SYDVKM. V shed 5 bases and J 3 bases; nucleotides not matched to a gene: 2. CDR3 sequence: CASSPGLAGGYEQYF. The CDR3 DNA reads as TGTGCCAGCAGTCCGGGACTAGCGGGAGGCTACGAGCAGTACTTC. The full variable domain, its missing parts supplied by reference TRBV28 and TRBJ2-7, is DVKVTQSSRYLVKRTGEKVFLECVQDMDHENMFWYRQDPGLGLRLIYFSYDVKMKEKGDIPEGYSVSREKKERFSLILESASTNQTSMYLCASSPGLAGGYEQYFGPGTRLTVT.

Here the CDR3 reads CSVGTGGSSYEQYF. The CDR3 coding sequence is TGCAGCGTTGGAACAGGCGGCAGCTCCTACGAGCAGTACTTC. This sequence joins TRBV29-1 and TRBJ2-7, with a possible D match to TRBD1 (5 bases). CDR1 is SQVTM and CDR2 is ANQGSEA in the germline V gene. CDR3 size: 14 residues. Trimming left V 4 bases short and J 0 bases short, with 13 bases between.

CDR3 bases: TGTGCCAGCAGTTTGGACAGGTCCTACAATGAGCAGTTCTTC. This encodes CASSLDRSYNEQFF. The rearrangement uses TRBV6-5 and TRBJ2-1, with 7 bases aligning to TRBD1. The CDR3 has 14 amino acids. The V and J ends lost 4 bases and 1 base, in that order; junction bases with no gene match: 1. Germline assignment: CDR1 MNHEY and CDR2 SVGAGI.

The V and J genes are TRBV9 and TRBJ2-7; 7 bases agree with TRBD2. Germline assignment: CDR1 SGDLS and CDR2 YYNGEE. This CDR3 is built from 14 residues. V shed 7 bases, J shed 2 bases, and the junction held 9 bases outside the gene matches. The CDR3 sequence: CASAAGAGPYEQYF. Written as DNA, the CDR3 is TGTGCCAGCGCCGCGGGAGCCGGCCCCTACGAGCAGTACTTC.

This clone was detected once. J is TRBJ2-5 and V is TRBV7-9, with 10 bases aligning to TRBD2. The CDR3 loop spans 15 amino acids. J gave up 3 bases and V 5 bases, and 6 bases lay outside the gene matches. Germline CDR1 reads SEHNR; CDR2 reads FQNEAQ (reference sequence). CDR3 amino acids: CASSQAGGPEETQYF. CDR3 sequence (DNA): TGTGCCAGCAGCCAAGCGGGAGGGCCAGAAGAGACCCAGTACTTC.

The count of this clone is one. The rearrangement uses TRBV4-3 and TRBJ1-4, with 7 bases lining up with TRBD1. V shed 0 bases, J shed 7 bases, and the junction held 8 bases outside the gene matches. This CDR3 is built from 16 residues. Per the germline V gene, CDR1 is LGHNA and CDR2 is YSLEER. DNA for the CDR3: TGCGCCAGCAGCCAAGAGGGCGAGCCAGGGGGTGAAAAACTGTTTTTT. It codes for CASSQEGEPGGEKLFF.

The V call is TRBV7-6, the J call TRBJ2-7; 8 nucleotides agree with TRBD2. Germline CDR1 and CDR2: SGHVS and FNYEAQ. With V trimmed by 5 bases and J by 0 bases, 9 bases remained unmatched. This CDR3 region has 16 residues. CDR3 DNA: TGTGCCAGCAGCACCTCCCGGACTAGCAGCTCCTACGAGCAGTACTTC. This sequence encodes CASSTSRTSSSYEQYF.

V and J are TRBV2 and TRBJ1-5; D remains unclear. Germline V gives CDR1 SNHLY, CDR2 FYNNEI. V lost 6 bases and J 5 bases, leaving 11 bases between the germline ends. This CDR3 spans 13 amino acids. In DNA, the CDR3 is TGTGCCAGCAGGAGGGAGGAGGATCAGCCCCAGCATTTT. It codes for CASRREEDQPQHF.

The chain is built from TRBV7-9 and TRBJ2-7; 13 bases are a match to TRBD2. J lost 3 bases, V lost 5 bases, and 7 bases had no gene match. CDR3 size: 16 residues. Germline V lookup: CDR1 SEHNR, CDR2 FQNEAQ (reference sequence). This CDR3 is CASSTTSGRALYEQYF. CDR3 DNA sequence: TGTGCCAGCAGCACCACTAGCGGGAGGGCCCTCTACGAGCAGTACTTC.

This chain uses TRBV29-1 with TRBJ2-2; D call uncertain. Germline V gives CDR1 SQVTM, CDR2 ANQGSEA. Trimming removed 4 bases at V and 9 bases at J, with 9 bases between. The CDR3 has 11 residues. CDR3 DNA sequence: TGCAGCGTTGGGAGAGGCAGGGAGCTGTTTTTT. Its translation is CSVGRGRELFF.

The genes are TRBV6-5 and TRBJ1-5; 7 bases are a match to TRBD1. There are 14 residues in the CDR3. Germline-derived CDR1 and CDR2 are MNHEY and SVGAGI. The V and J ends lost 4 bases and 5 bases, in that order; junction bases with no gene match: 5. The CDR3 DNA reads TGTGCCAGCAGTTGGGGTCAGGGGGATCAGCCCCAGCATTTT. Translated: CASSWGQGDQPQHF.

The chain is built from TRBV6-5 and TRBJ2-7; 11 nucleotides agree with TRBD2. After removal of 4 bases from V and 4 bases from J, the junction contained 3 bases not matched to a gene. The CDR3 totals 14 residues. The germline V gene encodes CDR1 MNHEY and CDR2 SVGAGI. CDR3 in amino acids: CASSLAGGPYEQYF. The CDR3 DNA follows: TGTGCCAGCAGTTTAGCGGGAGGGCCTTACGAGCAGTACTTC.

This chain joins TRBV6-1 and TRBJ2-5, with 8 bases matching TRBD1. The germline gives CDR1 MNHNS, CDR2 SASEGT. Germline trimming cut 4 bases from V and 3 bases from J; bases unmatched to any gene: 10. There are 16 residues in the CDR3. The chain's CDR3 is CASSVRQGAVKETQYF. CDR3 nucleotides: TGTGCCAGCAGTGTAAGGCAGGGGGCCGTGAAAGAGACCCAGTACTTC.